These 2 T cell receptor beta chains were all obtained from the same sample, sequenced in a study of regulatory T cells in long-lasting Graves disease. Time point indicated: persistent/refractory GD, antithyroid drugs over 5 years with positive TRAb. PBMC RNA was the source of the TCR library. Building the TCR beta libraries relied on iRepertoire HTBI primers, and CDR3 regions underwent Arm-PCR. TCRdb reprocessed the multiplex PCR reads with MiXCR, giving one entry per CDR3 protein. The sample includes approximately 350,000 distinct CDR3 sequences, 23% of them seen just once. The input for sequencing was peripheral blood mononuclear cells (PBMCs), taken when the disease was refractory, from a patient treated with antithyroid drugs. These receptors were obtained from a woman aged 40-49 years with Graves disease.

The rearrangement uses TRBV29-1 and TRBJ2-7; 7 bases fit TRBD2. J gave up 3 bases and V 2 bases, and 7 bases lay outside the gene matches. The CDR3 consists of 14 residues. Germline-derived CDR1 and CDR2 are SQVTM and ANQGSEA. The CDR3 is CSVELADILYEQYF. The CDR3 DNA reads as TGCAGCGTTGAACTAGCGGACATTCTCTACGAGCAGTACTTC.

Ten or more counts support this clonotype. The CDR3 spells CASSDIRGGVHTEAFF. As DNA, the CDR3 is TGTGCCAGCAGCGACATCAGGGGCGGAGTTCACACTGAAGCTTTCTTT. This chain links TRBV6-1 with TRBJ1-1, with D possibly matching TRBD1 (6 bases). V dropped 6 bases and J dropped 3 bases, with 20 bases sitting between them. Germline CDR1 and CDR2: MNHNS and SASEGT. The CDR3 covers 16 residues.